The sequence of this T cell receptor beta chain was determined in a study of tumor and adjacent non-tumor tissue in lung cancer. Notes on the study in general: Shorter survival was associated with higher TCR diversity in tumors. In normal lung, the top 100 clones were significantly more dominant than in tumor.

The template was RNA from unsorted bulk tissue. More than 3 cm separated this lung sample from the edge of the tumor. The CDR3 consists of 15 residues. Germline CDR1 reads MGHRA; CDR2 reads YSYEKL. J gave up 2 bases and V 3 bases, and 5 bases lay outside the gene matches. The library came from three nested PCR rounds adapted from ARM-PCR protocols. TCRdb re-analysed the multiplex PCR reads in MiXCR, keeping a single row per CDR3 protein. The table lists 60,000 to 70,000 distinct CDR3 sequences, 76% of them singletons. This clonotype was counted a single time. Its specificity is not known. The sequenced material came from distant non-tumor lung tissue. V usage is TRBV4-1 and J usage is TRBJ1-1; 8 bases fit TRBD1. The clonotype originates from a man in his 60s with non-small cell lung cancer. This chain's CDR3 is CASSHRTGINTEAFF. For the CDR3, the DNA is TGCGCCAGCAGCCATAGGACAGGGATAAACACTGAAGCTTTCTTT.